This T cell receptor (beta chain) was retrieved from a study of Graves' ophthalmopathy and Graves' hyperthyroidism. In donors with ophthalmopathy, activity was moderate-to-severe, with CAS ≥3, NOSPECS ≥4 and duration under 3 months. Uncontrolled infections, pregnancy, lactation or other autoimmune diseases led to patient exclusion. Fresh peripheral blood, 8.5 to 10 ml, was the PBMC source. This clonotype came up many times. This CDR3 is built from 17 residues. Germline CDR1 is MNHNS and CDR2 is SASEGT. Unmatched junction bases numbered 6, after V lost 2 bases and J lost 3 bases. Beta-chain TCR CDR3 regions were amplified from RNA transcripts. In the first round, RT-PCR was carried out with HTBI primers, and a multiplex PCR formed the second round. In TCRdb, the multiplex PCR reads were re-called with MiXCR into one record per CDR3 protein. This table holds 350,000 to 450,000 distinct CDR3 sequences, around 16% found once.

The clonotype originates from a young woman with Graves' ophthalmopathy. The rearrangement uses TRBV6-1 and TRBJ1-6; 8 bases line up with TRBD1. Sequencing used peripheral blood. The CDR3 DNA reads as TGTGCCAGCAGTGAAACCGGGACAGGACGCTATAATTCACCCCTCCACTTT. As protein: CASSETGTGRYNSPLHF.